The rows below give T cell receptor beta chains drawn from one sample of a study of CD8 T cells in ankylosing spondylitis. Each CDR3 protein gets one entry after TCRdb re-called the 5' RACE reads with MiXCR. The table has approximately 150,000 distinct CDR3 sequences, roughly 18% seen once. The source material was blood, either unsorted or a sorted T cell fraction (not recorded which). All receptors derive from a male donor with ankylosing spondylitis. Each CDR3 is given with its conserved first and last residue. D genes are given only for firm matches. Expanded clones get a size class; other rows say once, few or many, or leave the size out.

J gene,D gene,clone size,V gene,CDR3 DNA,CDR3 protein
TRBJ2-5,TRBD2,few,TRBV7-9,TGTGCCAGCAGCCTCGGACTAGCGGGAGCAGAGACCCAGTACTTC,CASSLGLAGAETQYF
TRBJ2-5,.,few,TRBV28,TGTGCCAGCAAGGGAGTGGGGATGGAGACCCAGTACTTC,CASKGVGMETQYF
TRBJ2-3,.,few,TRBV29-1,TGCAGCGTTGTGGGGGAAGCTGGGAACACAGATACGCAGTATTTT,CSVVGEAGNTDTQYF
TRBJ2-7,.,few,TRBV27,TGTGCCAGCAGTCTCAACAGGGCGGACTACGAGCAGTACTTC,CASSLNRADYEQYF
TRBJ1-5,.,.,TRBV28,TGTGCCAGCAGTTATCAGGGGTACAATCAGCCCCAGCATTTT,CASSYQGYNQPQHF
TRBJ2-3,TRBD2,.,TRBV7-3,TGTGCCAGCAGCTTAGCGGGAGGGATAAATACGCAGTATTTT,CASSLAGGINTQYF
TRBJ2-3,.,.,TRBV12-3/TRBV12-4,TGTGCCAGCAGCAATGCTCCCGGGACTCCCCTAACCCCCCGGGCGCAGTATTTT,CASSNAPGTPLTPRAQYF
TRBJ1-1,.,many,TRBV27,TGTGCCAGCAGTCATCTACAAACAGGGTTGAACACTGAAGCTTTCTTT,CASSHLQTGLNTEAFF
TRBJ1-1,.,.,TRBV4-1,TGCGCCAGCAGCCACCAAGACGGGGGGCACACTGAAGCTTTCTTT,CASSHQDGGHTEAFF
TRBJ2-1,TRBD2,few,TRBV7-9,TGTGCCAGCATCACGATAGCGGGATTCGGGAATGAGCAGTTCTTC,CASITIAGFGNEQFF
TRBJ1-6,TRBD1,.,TRBV4-2,TGTGCCAGCAGCCAAGTAACAGGGGGTTTTGTACCCCTCCACTTT,CASSQVTGGFVPLHF
TRBJ1-1,.,.,TRBV4-2,TGTGCCAGCAGCCAAGGAGGGTGGGGCCAGGGCACTGAAGCTTTCTTT,CASSQGGWGQGTEAFF
TRBJ2-5,.,few,TRBV6-1,TGTGCCAGCAGTGAAACGGGAGAGACCCAGTACTTC,CASSETGETQYF
TRBJ2-7,.,few,TRBV7-9,TGTGCCAGCAGCTTAGGGCAACAGGGCGCCTACGAGCAGTACTTC,CASSLGQQGAYEQYF
TRBJ2-1,TRBD1,few,TRBV18,TGTGCCAGCTCACCGGGACAGTCGGGCGATGAGCAGTTCTTC,CASSPGQSGDEQFF
TRBJ2-1,.,.,TRBV15,TGTGCCACCAGCAGAGACAGGGCGACTAGGATCGACGATGAGCAGTTCTTC,CATSRDRATRIDDEQFF
TRBJ2-1,TRBD2,.,TRBV11-2,TGTGCCAGCAGCTTAGTAAATGCGGGGGGAGCGGGAGGGAATCACAATGAGCAGTTCTTC,CASSLVNAGGAGGNHNEQFF
TRBJ2-1,TRBD2,.,TRBV3-1,TGTGCCAGCAGCCCCGGACTAGCGGTTCGGTATGAGCAGTTCTTC,CASSPGLAVRYEQFF
TRBJ2-7,.,few,TRBV9,TGTGCCAGCAGCGTAGGGAGCGCCTCCTACGAGCAGTACTTC,CASSVGSASYEQYF
TRBJ2-7,.,.,TRBV3-1,TGTGCCAGCAGCCGCCAGAACTACGAGCAGTACTTC,CASSRQNYEQYF
TRBJ2-3,.,.,TRBV14,TGTGCCAGCAGCCATTTGAGGGGCGACCGCACAGATACGCAGTATTTT,CASSHLRGDRTDTQYF
TRBJ1-2,TRBD1,few,TRBV4-1,TGCGCCAGCAAGAAGGGGGCGACAGCTACGCATGGCTACACCTTC,CASKKGATATHGYTF
TRBJ2-5,TRBD2,.,TRBV20-1,TGCAGTGCGAGCCTAGCGGGAGATAAAAAGACCCAGTACTTC,CSASLAGDKKTQYF
TRBJ1-1,.,.,TRBV7-9,TGTGCCAGCAGCTCCCCCCCAGGGACTGAAGCTTTCTTT,CASSSPPGTEAFF
TRBJ1-1,.,few,TRBV4-1,TGCGCCAGCAGCCAGACCAGGGCGAGCGGCACTGAAGCTTTCTTT,CASSQTRASGTEAFF
TRBJ2-5,.,few,TRBV9,TGTGCCAGCAGCCCCGTGGTAAACCAAGAGACCCAGTACTTC,CASSPVVNQETQYF
TRBJ1-1,.,.,TRBV10-3,TGTGCCACCTATGGGAGTACCGAACACTCTAACACTGAAGCTTTCTTT,CATYGSTEHSNTEAFF
TRBJ2-1,TRBD1,many,TRBV29-1,TGCAGCTCCCGTGGGGGACAGGATACCTACAATGAGCAGTTCTTC,CSSRGGQDTYNEQFF
TRBJ2-1,TRBD1,once,TRBV6-1,TGTGCCAGCGAACCGGGACAGGGGATCGATGAGCAGTTCTTC,CASEPGQGIDEQFF
TRBJ1-2,.,.,TRBV12-3/TRBV12-4,TGTGCCAGCAGCGACAAGCTCTTC,CASSDKLF
TRBJ2-3,.,few,TRBV9,TGTGCCAGCAGCGTCGACAGCCCAGATACGCAGTATTTT,CASSVDSPDTQYF
TRBJ1-5,TRBD1,.,TRBV12-3/TRBV12-4,TGTGCCAGCACCCTCAGGGGGCAGCCCCAGCATTTT,CASTLRGQPQHF
TRBJ2-1,TRBD2,many,TRBV20-1,TGCAGTGCTCGCCTTCTAGCGGGAGATGAATGGGATGAGCAGTTCTTC,CSARLLAGDEWDEQFF
TRBJ2-7,TRBD2,.,TRBV28,TGTGCCAGCAGTTTATTATTAGGTGGTCTAGCGGGAGACGAGCAGTACTTC,CASSLLLGGLAGDEQYF
TRBJ2-7,.,few,TRBV6-5,TGTGCCAGCAGTTCCTCCCCGGCAACCTTGGGCTACGAGCAGTACTTC,CASSSSPATLGYEQYF
TRBJ2-2,.,.,TRBV12-3/TRBV12-4,TGTGCCAGCAGGACCTGGCGGCACACCGGGGAGCTGTTTTTT,CASRTWRHTGELFF
TRBJ2-1,TRBD1,.,TRBV10-2,TGCGCCAGCAGTGAGATTAGGGGGCATGAGCAGTTCTTC,CASSEIRGHEQFF
TRBJ2-7,.,.,TRBV28,TGTGCCAGCAGTTACAGGGCTTTTACCTACGAGCAGTACTTC,CASSYRAFTYEQYF
TRBJ2-1,TRBD1,many,TRBV4-1,TGCGCCAGCAGCCAAGAGCCGGGACAGGGGCGAATCTACTACAATGAGCAGTTCTTC,CASSQEPGQGRIYYNEQFF
TRBJ2-7,.,.,TRBV7-9,TGTGCCAGCAGCTCCGGACCCCCGGGAATCTACGAGCAGTACTTC,CASSSGPPGIYEQYF
TRBJ2-2,.,many,TRBV2,TGTGCCAGCTTAAGGACTCTCGGAGAGCTGTTTTTT,CASLRTLGELFF
TRBJ2-2,.,.,TRBV20-1,TGCAGTGCTCAGGAGGCCGGGGAGCTGTTTTTT,CSAQEAGELFF
TRBJ1-1,.,.,TRBV27,TGTGCCACCTACCGGGGGACTGAAGCTTTCTTT,CATYRGTEAFF
TRBJ2-6,.,.,TRBV27,TGTGCCAGCAGTTTTGTGTCTGGGGCCAACGTCCTGACTTTC,CASSFVSGANVLTF
TRBJ2-7,.,few,TRBV25-1,TGTGCCAGCAGTCTACAGGGCCTGAGCTCCTACGAGCAGTACTTC,CASSLQGLSSYEQYF
TRBJ1-1,.,.,TRBV29-1,TGCAGCGTTGAATCTTCGGGGCAGGGGAACACTGAAGCTTTCTTT,CSVESSGQGNTEAFF
TRBJ1-6,.,.,TRBV9,TGTGCCAGCAGCCCCTCGGCGGGGGACTCCTATAATTCACCCCTCCACTTT,CASSPSAGDSYNSPLHF
TRBJ1-6,.,.,TRBV27,TGTGCCAGCAGTTGGAGGGTAAATTCACCCCTCCACTTT,CASSWRVNSPLHF
TRBJ1-1,.,.,TRBV24-1,TGTGCCACCAGTGATTTCAGGGGAACTGAAGCTTTCTTT,CATSDFRGTEAFF
TRBJ1-1,TRBD1,.,TRBV4-1,TGCGCCAGCAGCCCCCGGGACAGGCCACTGGACACTGAAGCTTTCTTT,CASSPRDRPLDTEAFF
TRBJ2-1,.,.,TRBV19,TGCGCCACCTTAGGGCTTTCAAATGAGCAGTTCTTC,CATLGLSNEQFF
TRBJ2-7,.,.,TRBV27,TGTGCCAGCAGTTTAACCCACCGGGAAGCCTACGAGCAGTACTTC,CASSLTHREAYEQYF
TRBJ2-7,.,.,TRBV9,TGTGCCAGCAGCGTAGCCGCTCTCCCGGCCCCCTACGAGCAGTACTTC,CASSVAALPAPYEQYF